This T cell receptor beta chain was recorded in a study of cytomegalovirus exposure and HLA in healthy donors. Germline V CDR1 and CDR2: LNHDA, SQIVND (reference sequence). V lost 4 bases and J lost 2, with 8 bases in between. The CDR3 extends over 13 amino acids. The study ran its PCR with 60 Vbeta and 13 Jbeta primers. Original processing methods: Later analysis identified tens of millions of unique TCR beta chains, roughly 11 million shared. Sequencing used immunoSEQ multiplex PCR; TCRdb keeps in-frame clones, though not all of them. Clone size and the V and J calls come from that table; the DNA yielded D and trimming. This repertoire shows more than 150,000 clones, 75% to 85% found once; its top ten account for approximately 1.2%. Donors had nominal health at sampling but likely had unrecorded immune exposures.

The gene calls are TRBV19 and TRBJ1-2; D is uncertain. Sequencing used PBMCs. This sequence was found in a girl aged 2 to 10 in good health and CMV-seropositive. For the CDR3, the DNA is TGTGCCAGTAGTACGGAGGGCAACTATGGCTACACCTTC. It yields the protein CASSTEGNYGYTF.